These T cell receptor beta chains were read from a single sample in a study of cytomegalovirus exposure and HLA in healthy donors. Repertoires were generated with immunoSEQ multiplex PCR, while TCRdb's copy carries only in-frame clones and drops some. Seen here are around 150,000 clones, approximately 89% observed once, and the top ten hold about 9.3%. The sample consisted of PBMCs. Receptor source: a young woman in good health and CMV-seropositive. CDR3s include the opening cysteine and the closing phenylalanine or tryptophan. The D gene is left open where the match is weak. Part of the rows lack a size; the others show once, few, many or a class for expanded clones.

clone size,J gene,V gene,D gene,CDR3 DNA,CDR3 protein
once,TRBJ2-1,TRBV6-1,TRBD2,TGTGCCAGCAGTGGACTACTAGCGGGAGCCCTCTACAATGAGCAGTTCTTC,CASSGLLAGALYNEQFF
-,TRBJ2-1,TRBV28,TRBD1,TGTGCCAGCAGTTTGGGTGGGCAGGGGGTAGGGTACAATGAGCAGTTCTTC,CASSLGGQGVGYNEQFF
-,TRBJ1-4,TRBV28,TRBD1,TGTGCCAGCAGGACAGGGGGGGTGGGTGAAAAACTGTTTTTT,CASRTGGVGEKLFF
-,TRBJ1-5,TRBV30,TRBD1,TGTGCCTGGAGTGTCGGTCAGGGGGAGCCCCAGCATTTT,CAWSVGQGEPQHF
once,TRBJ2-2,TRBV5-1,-,TGCGCCAGCAGCTGGGACATTTTCACCGGGGAGCTGTTTTTT,CASSWDIFTGELFF
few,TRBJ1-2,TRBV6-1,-,TGTGCCAGCAGGGAGGAGACAGGTGGTCCCTATGGCTACACCTTC,CASREETGGPYGYTF
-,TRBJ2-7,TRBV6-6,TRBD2,TGTGCCAGCCGGGGCGGCGGGAGGAGCTCCTACGAGCAGTACTTC,CASRGGGRSSYEQYF
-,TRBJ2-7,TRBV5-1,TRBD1,TGCGCCAGCAGTAGGGGACAGGGGAACGACGAGCAGTACTTC,CASSRGQGNDEQYF
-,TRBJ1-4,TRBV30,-,TGTGCCTGGAGAGCACTTGAAAAACTGTTTTTT,CAWRALEKLFF
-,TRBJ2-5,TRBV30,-,TGTGCCTGGAGTCCAGCGTTCCAAGAGACCCAGTACTTC,CAWSPAFQETQYF
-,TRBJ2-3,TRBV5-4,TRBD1,TGTGCCAGCAGCTCCCAGGGGGCAGATACGCAGTATTTT,CASSSQGADTQYF
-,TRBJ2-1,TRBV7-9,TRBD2,TGTGCCAGCAGCTTTACTAGCGGGAGATCGAATGAGCAGTTCTTC,CASSFTSGRSNEQFF
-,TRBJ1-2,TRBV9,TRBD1,TGTGCCAGCAGCTTCGGACAGGGGTCGGCCTATGGCTACACCTTC,CASSFGQGSAYGYTF
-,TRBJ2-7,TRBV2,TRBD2,TGTGCCACGGGGGGGCTGATCGACGAGCAGTACTTC,CATGGLIDEQYF
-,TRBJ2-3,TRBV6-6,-,TGTGCCAGCAGAACAGGGCCAGATACGCAGTATTTT,CASRTGPDTQYF
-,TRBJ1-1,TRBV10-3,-,TGTGCCATCAGTGAGTCACAGGTACCCGAAGCTTTCTTT,CAISESQVPEAFF
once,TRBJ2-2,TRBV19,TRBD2,TGTGCCAGTAGTTTCACTAGCGCGAACACCGGGGAGCTGTTTTTT,CASSFTSANTGELFF
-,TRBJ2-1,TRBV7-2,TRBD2,TGTGCCAGCAGCTTAGGACTAGCGGGAGTCGGTGAGCAGTTCTTC,CASSLGLAGVGEQFF
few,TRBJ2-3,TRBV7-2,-,TGTGCCAGCAGCCTCTATGCAGATACGCAGTATTTT,CASSLYADTQYF
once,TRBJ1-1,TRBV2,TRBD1,TGTGCCAGCAGTGCACAGGGGGCGCCGCTGACTGAAGCTTTCTTT,CASSAQGAPLTEAFF
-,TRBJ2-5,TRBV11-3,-,TGTGCCAGCAGCGCACAGGGTCGCGGTGAGACCCAGTACTTC,CASSAQGRGETQYF
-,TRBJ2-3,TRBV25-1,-,TGTGCCAGCAGTGAATATTTTGGGGCTGGAGATACGCAGTATTTT,CASSEYFGAGDTQYF
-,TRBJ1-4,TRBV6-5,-,TGTGCCAGCAGTTACTCCGAGGTTACAACTAATGAAAAACTGTTTTTT,CASSYSEVTTNEKLFF
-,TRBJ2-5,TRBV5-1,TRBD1,TGCGCCAGCAGCGGAGGGACAGGGGATGTAGAGACCCAGTACTTC,CASSGGTGDVETQYF
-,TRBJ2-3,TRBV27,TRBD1,TGTGCCAGCGCCTGGGACAGCCTGGGCACAGATACGCAGTATTTT,CASAWDSLGTDTQYF
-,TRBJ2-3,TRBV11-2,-,TGTGCCAGCAGCTTAAGCGATCTAAGCACAGATACGCAGTATTTT,CASSLSDLSTDTQYF
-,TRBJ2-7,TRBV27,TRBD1,TGTGCCAGCAGTCCGACCGGGACAGGGAGGCTCGAGCAGTACTTC,CASSPTGTGRLEQYF
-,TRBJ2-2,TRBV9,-,TGTGCCAGCAGCGGACTCGGGGTTGTGGCCGGGGAGCTGTTTTTT,CASSGLGVVAGELFF
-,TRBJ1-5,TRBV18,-,TGTGCCAGCTCAGCCGAAACAGTCCCGCCCCAGCATTTT,CASSAETVPPQHF
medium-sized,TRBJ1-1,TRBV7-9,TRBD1,TGTGCCAGCAGCTGGACAGGGATCAACACTGAAGCTTTCTTT,CASSWTGINTEAFF
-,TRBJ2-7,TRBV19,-,TGTGCCAGTAAGGAGGCCCCGGCAGGTCTCTACGAGCAGTACTTC,CASKEAPAGLYEQYF
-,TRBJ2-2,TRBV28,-,TGTGCCAGCAGTTTATTGGGCCCCGGGGAGCTGTTTTTT,CASSLLGPGELFF
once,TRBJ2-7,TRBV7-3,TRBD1,TGTGCCAGCAGCTTAGAGGTGAGGGGGCCGAAGTACTTC,CASSLEVRGPKYF
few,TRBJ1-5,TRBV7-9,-,TGTGCCAGCAGCTTAGGGGGCGGCAATCAGCCCCAGCATTTT,CASSLGGGNQPQHF
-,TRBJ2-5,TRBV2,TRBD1,TGTGCCAGCATACTGGGACAGGCCGGGGAGACCCAGTACTTC,CASILGQAGETQYF
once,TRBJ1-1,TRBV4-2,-,TGTGCCAGCAGCCAGGAAACAGGGCGGAAAGCTTTCTTT,CASSQETGRKAFF